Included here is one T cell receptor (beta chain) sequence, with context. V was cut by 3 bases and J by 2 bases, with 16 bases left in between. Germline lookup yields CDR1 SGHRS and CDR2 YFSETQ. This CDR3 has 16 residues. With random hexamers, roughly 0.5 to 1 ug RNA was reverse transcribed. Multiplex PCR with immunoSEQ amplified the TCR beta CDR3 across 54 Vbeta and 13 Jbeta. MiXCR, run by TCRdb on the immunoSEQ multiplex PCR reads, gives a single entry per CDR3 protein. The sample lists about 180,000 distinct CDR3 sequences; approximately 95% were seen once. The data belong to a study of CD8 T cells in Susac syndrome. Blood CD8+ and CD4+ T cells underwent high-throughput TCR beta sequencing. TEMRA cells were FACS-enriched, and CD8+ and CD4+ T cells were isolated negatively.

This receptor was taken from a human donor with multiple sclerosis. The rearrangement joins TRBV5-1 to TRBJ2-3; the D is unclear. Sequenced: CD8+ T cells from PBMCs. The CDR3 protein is CASSSASDRYTDTQYF. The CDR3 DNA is TGCGCCAGCAGCTCGGCCAGTGATCGATACACAGATACGCAGTATTTT.